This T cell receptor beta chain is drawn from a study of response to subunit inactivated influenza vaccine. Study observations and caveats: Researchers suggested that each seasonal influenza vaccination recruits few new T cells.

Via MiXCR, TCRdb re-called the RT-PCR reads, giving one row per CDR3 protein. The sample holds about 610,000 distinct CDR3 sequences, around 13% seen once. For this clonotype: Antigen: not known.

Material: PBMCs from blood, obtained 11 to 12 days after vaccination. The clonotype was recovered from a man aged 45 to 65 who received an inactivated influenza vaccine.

CDR3 protein: CASSYSGPPLHF. The CDR3 bases are TGTGCCAGCAGTTACTCGGGGCCCCCCCTCCACTTT. The rearrangement joins TRBV6-6 to TRBJ1-6, with D maybe TRBD1 (5 bases). The V end lost 0 bases, the J end lost 13 bases, and 7 bases lay between the germline ends. The CDR3 extends over 12 amino acids. Germline CDR1 and CDR2: MNHNY and SVGAGI (reference sequence).